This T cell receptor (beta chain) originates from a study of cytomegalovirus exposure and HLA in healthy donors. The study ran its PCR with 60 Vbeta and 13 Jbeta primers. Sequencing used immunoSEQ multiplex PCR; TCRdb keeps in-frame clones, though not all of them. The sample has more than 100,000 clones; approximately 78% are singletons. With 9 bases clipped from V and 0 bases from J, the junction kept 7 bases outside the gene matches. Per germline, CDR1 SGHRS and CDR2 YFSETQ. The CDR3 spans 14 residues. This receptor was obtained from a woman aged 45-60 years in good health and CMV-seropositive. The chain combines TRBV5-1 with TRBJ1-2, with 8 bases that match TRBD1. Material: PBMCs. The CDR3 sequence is CATSGQGANYGYTF. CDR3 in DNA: TGCGCCACATCAGGACAGGGAGCTAACTATGGCTACACCTTC.